The 32 T cell receptor beta chains presented below share a single source sample, sequenced in a study of long-term antiretroviral therapy in people with HIV (dated by TCRdb to the early 2020s). The immunoSEQ hsTCRB v3.0 assay was used at survey level resolution to sequence the TRB variable region. The table was pulled from immuneACCESS by TCRdb, which kept in-frame rearrangements only. Such tables lose some clones; where checked, under half of the loss comes from unresolved V genes, and the rest has no known cause. This sample is represented by 15,000 to 20,000 clones; roughly 90% of them were singletons. More than 7% of the sample lies in the top ten. The sequencing used unsorted PBMCs, collected 0.3 years after starting antiretroviral therapy. The receptors stem from a man in his fifties or sixties with HIV.

This clone has just a few counts. The chain combines TRBV19 with TRBJ1-6; no clear D. CDR1 is LNHDA and CDR2 is SQIVND in the germline V gene (reference sequence). The CDR3 has 12 residues. Trimming cost V 4 bases and J 12 bases, with 10 bases left between them. Written as DNA, the CDR3 is TGTGCCAGTAGTAACGGTGTGGGACCCCTCCACTTT. Amino acids: CASSNGVGPLHF.

The V call is TRBV7-9, the J call TRBJ2-1; 9 bases agree with TRBD2. The CDR3 is 14 amino acids. V trimming: 8 bases; J trimming: 7 bases; junction bases outside the gene matches: 9. Germline V gene data show CDR1 as SEHNR and CDR2 as FQNEAQ (reference sequence). The chain's CDR3 is CASDVAGAWNEQFF. The CDR3, as DNA: TGTGCCAGCGATGTAGCGGGAGCATGGAATGAGCAGTTCTTC.

The chain joins TRBV5-6 to TRBJ2-3, with D unresolved. CDR1 is SGHDT and CDR2 is YYEEEE in the germline V gene. Trimming stripped 3 bases from V and 0 bases from J, with 11 bases between. The CDR3 covers 15 residues. CDR3 sequence reads: CASSSWARSTDTQYF. CDR3 nucleotide sequence: TGTGCCAGCAGCTCCTGGGCTAGGAGCACAGATACGCAGTATTTT.

V gene TRBV6-4 combines with J gene TRBJ2-7; D is perhaps TRBD2 (6 bases). Trimming pared 3 bases from V and 5 bases from J, leaving 23 bases between. This CDR3 region has 17 residues. CDR1 is MRHNA and CDR2 is SNTAGT in the germline V gene. The CDR3 region has the DNA TGTGCCAGCAGTGAAATCACAAAAAAAGGGACTTTCGACGAGCAGTACTTC. Amino acids: CASSEITKKGTFDEQYF.

This clone came up once. DNA for the CDR3: TGTGCCAGCAGCCGGGGAACAACTCCGGGCACCATATATTTT. Protein sequence: CASSRGTTPGTIYF. The chain has TRBV27 and TRBJ1-3; no clear D gene. Per germline, CDR1 MNHEY and CDR2 SMNVEV (reference sequence). Between the trimmed V and J ends, which lost 6 bases and 9 bases, there was a span of 18 bases. The CDR3 has 14 residues.

J is TRBJ2-1 and V is TRBV5-1; 10 bases map to TRBD1. V was pared by 6 bases and J by 0 bases, with 9 bases of the junction left unmatched. Germline loops: CDR1 SGHRS, CDR2 YFSETQ. This CDR3 is built from 17 residues. The CDR3 coding sequence is TGCGCCAGCACTCTTGACAGGGGGCATTCCTCCTACAATGAGCAGTTCTTC. Its translation is CASTLDRGHSSYNEQFF.

The rearrangement uses TRBV10-2 and TRBJ2-7; 7 bases are shared with TRBD2. The germline V gene encodes CDR1 WSHSY and CDR2 SAAADI. The V and J ends lost 2 bases and 0 bases, in that order; junction bases with no gene match: 7. This CDR3 spans 16 amino acids. The CDR3 DNA reads TGCGCCAGCAGTGAGATTTCGCCTAGCGGCTCCTACGAGCAGTACTTC. This codes for CASSEISPSGSYEQYF.

The chain uses TRBV7-3 and TRBJ2-3, with a tentative D call TRBD2 (6 bases). The V gene's germline CDR1 is SGHTA and CDR2 FQGTGA. The CDR3 has 16 amino acids. V lost 1 base, J lost 5 bases, and 16 bases lay in between. CDR3 amino acids: CASSLMGSGRGDTQYF. The CDR3 nucleotides read TGTGCCAGCAGCTTAATGGGGTCCGGGAGAGGAGATACGCAGTATTTT.

The chain links TRBV9 to TRBJ1-2; 7 bases map to TRBD1. V was clipped by 1 base and J by 0 bases; unmatched bases: 6. Germline lookup yields CDR1 SGDLS and CDR2 YYNGEE. The CDR3 consists of 16 residues. The CDR3 loop reads CASSVTGADPNYGYTF. CDR3 bases: TGTGCCAGCAGCGTAACAGGGGCCGACCCTAACTATGGCTACACCTTC.

The J gene is TRBJ1-5, the V gene TRBV25-1, with D perhaps TRBD1 (6 bases). This CDR3 is 17 amino acids long. V gave up 0 bases and J gave up 2 bases, with 14 bases separating them. Germline V CDR1 and CDR2: MGHDK, SYGVNS. The CDR3 coding sequence is TGTGCCAGCAGTGAATATCTAGACAGGTTATGCAATCAGCCCCAGCATTTT. It translates to CASSEYLDRLCNQPQHF.

This chain connects TRBV7-3 to TRBJ1-6, with D tentatively TRBD1 (5 bases). Trimming took off 2 bases at V and 0 bases at J, with 20 bases between the two ends. The germline V gene encodes CDR1 SGHTA and CDR2 FQGTGA. The CDR3 contains 20 residues. The CDR3 loop reads CASSLRGWGLTGSYNSPLHF. DNA of the CDR3: TGTGCCAGCAGCTTACGGGGTTGGGGCCTAACGGGCTCCTATAATTCACCCCTCCACTTT.

The rearrangement links TRBV28 to TRBJ2-1, with 8 bases aligning to TRBD2. The CDR3 runs 14 residues. Germline V gene lookup returns CDR1 MDHEN and CDR2 SYDVKM. V lost 2 bases and J lost 6; bases outside the gene matches: 3. The DNA of the CDR3 is TGTGCCAGCAGTTTAGCGGGGGGCCCCAATGAGCAGTTCTTC. Its protein is CASSLAGGPNEQFF.

The CDR3 DNA sequence: TGTGCCAGCAGCTTACCGGGGAACACTGAAGCTTTCTTT. Translated, it gives CASSLPGNTEAFF. The chain uses TRBV13 and TRBJ1-1; D is uncertain. The length of the CDR3 is 13 residues. Germline V lookup: CDR1 PRHDT, CDR2 FYEKMQ (reference sequence). Trimming removed 2 bases at V and 1 base at J, with 5 bases between.

The chain couples TRBV10-3 to TRBJ2-2; TRBD1 matches 10 bases. V was clipped by 11 bases and J by 4 bases; unmatched bases: 13. The CDR3 is 16 residues long. Germline loops: CDR1 ENHRY, CDR2 SYGVKD. CDR3 sequence reads: CAGRSPGQGITGELFF. The CDR3 DNA reads TGTGCCGGGAGGTCGCCGGGACAGGGGATCACCGGGGAGCTGTTTTTT.

The J gene is TRBJ2-1, the V gene TRBV9; 9 bases fit TRBD2. Germline CDR1 SGDLS, CDR2 YYNGEE. After removal of 1 base from V and 4 bases from J, the junction contained 3 bases not matched to a gene. The CDR3 consists of 15 residues. CDR3 nucleotides: TGTGCCAGCAGCGTATCTAGCGGGACGTACAATGAGCAGTTCTTC. It yields the protein CASSVSSGTYNEQFF.

The V call is TRBV6-5, the J call TRBJ1-1; TRBD1 might be the D (6 bases). Germline CDR1 and CDR2: MNHEY and SVGAGI. V shed 7 bases and J shed 3 bases, with 12 bases lying between them. CDR3 size: 13 residues. The CDR3 region is CASKWGRDTEAFF. DNA for the CDR3: TGTGCCAGCAAGTGGGGGCGGGACACTGAAGCTTTCTTT.

The chain employs TRBV4-1 and TRBJ1-4; perhaps TRBD1 as D (5 bases). The germline V gene has CDR1 MGHRA and CDR2 YSYEKL. V was trimmed by 3 bases and J by 3 bases, leaving 11 bases between them. The CDR3 spans 15 residues. The CDR3 DNA is TGCGCCAGCAGCCACCCGACAGTTTCTAATGAAAAACTGTTTTTT. Translating it yields CASSHPTVSNEKLFF.

The gene calls are TRBV5-1 and TRBJ1-1; the match to TRBD1 covers 7 bases. Germline V lookup: CDR1 SGHRS, CDR2 YFSETQ. The CDR3 has 15 residues. Losses at the gene ends were 4 bases for V and 1 base for J; bases not matched to a gene: 7. The CDR3 loop reads CASSEQTGRNTEAFF. In DNA, the CDR3 is TGCGCCAGCAGCGAGCAGACAGGGCGGAACACTGAAGCTTTCTTT.

The rearrangement uses TRBV7-2 and TRBJ1-5; D is undetermined. The V end lost 5 bases, the J end lost 7 bases, and 12 bases lay between the germline ends. The CDR3 is made up of 13 amino acids. Germline V gives CDR1 SGHTA, CDR2 FQGNSA. The CDR3 region is CASSAQSRQPQHF. CDR3 DNA sequence: TGTGCCAGCAGCGCACAGTCTCGGCAGCCCCAGCATTTT.

The chain combines TRBV5-1 with TRBJ1-2; possibly TRBD1 for D (6 bases). Germline values: CDR1 SGHRS, CDR2 YFSETQ. V was cut by 2 bases and J by 0 bases, with 8 bases left in between. CDR3 length: 14 residues. The CDR3 protein is CASSFGQTNYGYTF. The CDR3 DNA reads as TGCGCCAGCAGCTTCGGACAGACTAACTATGGCTACACCTTC.

The V and J genes are TRBV18 and TRBJ1-1, with D possibly TRBD1 on 6 matching bases. The CDR3 loop spans 16 amino acids. CDR1 and CDR2 (germline): KGHSH, LQKENI. The germline V and J ends were trimmed by 2 bases and 7 bases, with 20 bases remaining between them. CDR3 protein: CASSPVGGLPLDEAFF. For the CDR3, the DNA is TGTGCCAGCTCACCAGTAGGGGGATTACCCCTCGATGAAGCTTTCTTT.

The V gene is TRBV7-9, the J gene TRBJ2-7; D perhaps matches TRBD1 (6 bases). CDR1 and CDR2 (germline): SEHNR, FQNEAQ (reference sequence). CDR3 length: 12 amino acids. Trimming shortened V by 5 bases and J by 6 bases, and 11 bases separated the two germline ends. CDR3 nucleotide sequence: TGTGCCAGCAGCCCGCGAGGGGGCGAGCAGTACTTC. It codes for CASSPRGGEQYF.

In DNA form, the CDR3 reads TGTGCCAGCAGCTTAAAGCGAAACGAGCAGTACTTC. Translated: CASSLKRNEQYF. V and J are TRBV11-3 and TRBJ2-7; D is undetermined. Trimming shortened V by 2 bases and J by 5 bases, and 7 bases separated the two germline ends. Germline-derived CDR1 and CDR2 are SGHNT and YENEEA. The CDR3 consists of 12 residues.

In the case of this clone: An end of the junction differs from the germline gene, which may be a read error. The J gene is TRBJ2-1, the V gene TRBV6-6, with D uncertain. The germline gives CDR1 MNHNY, CDR2 SVGAGI (reference sequence). CDR3 size: 13 residues. The CDR3, as DNA: TGTGCCAGCAGTGACTCGATCCGTTATGAGCAGTTCTTC. Translation gives CASSDSIRYEQFF.

Written as DNA, the CDR3 is TGTGCCAGCAGCTTAGTATCCGGGGACTTGAGCACAGATACGCAGTATTTT. Its protein product is CASSLVSGDLSTDTQYF. The chain links TRBV7-8 to TRBJ2-3; D may be TRBD2 (6 bases). V was cut by 1 base and J by 0 bases, with 14 bases left in between. Per the germline V gene, CDR1 is SGHVS and CDR2 is FQNEAQ. CDR3 length: 17 amino acids. Full variable domain (rest looked up from reference TRBV7-8 and TRBJ2-3): GAGVSQSPRYKVAKRGQDVALRCDPISGHVSLFWYQQALGQGPEFLTYFQNEAQLDKSGLPSDRFFAERPEGSVSTLKIQRTQQEDSAVYLCASSLVSGDLSTDTQYFGPGTRLTVL.

The chain employs TRBV18 and TRBJ1-1; a weak D match, TRBD1 (5 bases). V was pared by 0 bases and J by 10 bases, with 12 bases between. Germline loops: CDR1 KGHSH, CDR2 LQKENI. The CDR3 has 13 amino acids. CDR3 nucleotides: TGTGCCAGCTCACCACCAGGGGAAGGATCAGCTTTCTTT. Protein sequence: CASSPPGEGSAFF.

The chain has TRBV4-3 and TRBJ2-2; TRBD1 matches 7 bases. The length of the CDR3 is 18 residues. V gave up 1 base and J gave up 4 bases; unmatched junction bases: 12. CDR1 and CDR2 (germline): LGHNA, YSLEER. CDR3 nucleotides: TGCGCCAGCAGCCAAGGAGAGCCGGGACAGCCTACCACCGGGGAGCTGTTTTTT. Its translation is CASSQGEPGQPTTGELFF.

The chain is built from TRBV4-3 and TRBJ2-5; 8 nucleotides match TRBD1. The CDR3 loop spans 15 amino acids. From germline, CDR1 is LGHNA and CDR2 YSLEER. V lost 1 base, J lost 5 bases, and 6 bases stayed unmatched. The CDR3 loop is CASSQGAGGAETQYF. Written as DNA, the CDR3 is TGCGCCAGCAGCCAAGGGGCAGGGGGCGCGGAGACCCAGTACTTC.

The CDR3 coding sequence is TGTGCCAGCAGTGAACCTCGGGGGGGCGGCTACAATGAGCAGTTCTTC. It is translated as CASSEPRGGGYNEQFF. This chain uses TRBV25-1 with TRBJ2-1; 8 bases are a match to TRBD2. The length of the CDR3 is 16 residues. Germline values: CDR1 MGHDK, CDR2 SYGVNS. The ends lost 2 bases at V and 3 bases at J; junction bases unmatched: 6.

As regards this clone: One end of the junction is discordant with germline, which a read error may explain. The chain employs TRBV27 and TRBJ2-2; 8 nucleotides agree with TRBD1. CDR1 and CDR2 from the germline V gene are MNHEY and SMNVEV (reference sequence). CDR3 length: 16 amino acids. The CDR3, as DNA: TGTGCCGGCAGTTTAGCCGCAGGGGGCTGGCCCGGGGAGCTGTTTTTT. Encoded protein: CAGSLAAGGWPGELFF.

The table lists this clone with a few counts. The chain employs TRBV5-1 and TRBJ1-6, with 10 bases fitting TRBD1. In germline, CDR1 is SGHRS, CDR2 YFSETQ. The CDR3 runs 15 residues. Losses at the gene ends were 0 bases for V and 8 bases for J; bases not matched to a gene: 2. This CDR3 reads CASSLVGQGDSPLHF. The CDR3 region has the DNA TGCGCCAGCAGCTTGGTTGGACAGGGGGATTCACCCCTCCACTTT.

This clone was seen once. The V and J genes are TRBV6-6 and TRBJ2-7, with 7 bases that match TRBD1. CDR3 size: 15 residues. The germline V gene encodes CDR1 MNHNY and CDR2 SVGAGI (reference sequence). Trimming at V came to 6 bases and at J to 5 bases, leaving 13 bases not matched to a gene. CDR3 protein: CASSYLRQGVHEQYF. In nucleotides, the CDR3 is TGTGCCAGCAGCTATTTGAGACAGGGCGTCCACGAGCAGTACTTC.